A selection of T cell receptor beta chains follows, all from one sample in a study of blood T cell dynamics during melanoma immunotherapy. This table comes from immunoSEQ multiplex PCR, and its TCRdb copy is limited to in-frame clones, with some not included. The table lists tens of thousands of clones, around 92% of them singletons, with 1.2% in the top ten. The sample here was blood, taken from a patient treated with checkpoint blockade. These TCRs come from a human donor with melanoma. Each CDR3 is given with its conserved first and last residue. The D gene is left open where the match is weak. Only some rows state a clone size, as once, few, many or a class for expanded clones.

abundance	v_gene	d_gene	j_gene	CDR3nt	CDR3aa
-	TRBV30	TRBD1	TRBJ1-2	TGTGCCTGGAGTGTGGGTATCGACAGGGGGCTATTCGACTATGGCTACACCTTC	CAWSVGIDRGLFDYGYTF
-	TRBV7-7	-	TRBJ2-7	TGTGCTAGCACCCTTCTACCAACCAGAGTGCAAGAAAGCTACGAGCAGTACTTC	CASTLLPTRVQESYEQYF
-	TRBV19	TRBD2	TRBJ2-3	TGTGCCAGTAGTCTAAGCGGGGGACACACAGATACGCAGTATTTT	CASSLSGGHTDTQYF
-	TRBV7-2	TRBD2	TRBJ2-5	TGTGCCAGCAGCTTACTAGCGGGGGGACAAGAGACTCAGTACTTC	CASSLLAGGQETQYF
-	TRBV11-2	-	TRBJ2-7	TGTGCCAGCAGCCCAGTAGTATTTCCGCGGAGTAGGTACGAGCAGTACTTC	CASSPVVFPRSRYEQYF
-	TRBV4-2	TRBD2	TRBJ2-3	TGTGCCAGCAGCTCCCACCCCTTGACTAGCGGGGGGATTAGCACAGATACGCAGTATTTT	CASSSHPLTSGGISTDTQYF
-	TRBV6-1	-	TRBJ1-1	TGTGCCAGCCTCACGGGGGCGACGGGGACTGAAGCTTTCTTT	CASLTGATGTEAFF
-	TRBV19	-	TRBJ2-7	TGTGCCAGTAGTATCCGGGGATCCGAGCAGTACTTC	CASSIRGSEQYF
-	TRBV7-2	-	TRBJ2-2	TGTGCCAGCAGCCCACGGGACGCGCCCACCGGGGAGCTGTTTTTT	CASSPRDAPTGELFF
-	TRBV28	-	TRBJ1-2	TGTGCCAGCAGTCCACACAGGGAAAGTGGGCGTGGCTACACCTTC	CASSPHRESGRGYTF
once	TRBV19	TRBD2	TRBJ2-7	TGTGCCAGTAGTAGGGGACTAGCGGGAGCCTACGAGCAGTACTTC	CASSRGLAGAYEQYF
few	TRBV4-2	-	TRBJ1-4	TGTGCCAGCAGCCAATCGCAGGGCGAGAATGAAAAACTGTTTTTT	CASSQSQGENEKLFF
-	TRBV6-5	-	TRBJ1-5	TGTGCCAGCAGTTACTCATTCAGCAATCAGCCCCAGCATTTT	CASSYSFSNQPQHF
-	TRBV5-1	-	TRBJ2-7	TGCGCCAGCAGCTTGGCGGCAATTGGGTCCTACGAGCAGTACTTC	CASSLAAIGSYEQYF
-	TRBV7-8	-	TRBJ2-5	TGTGCCAGCAGCTTACGCCTCTTTTCGTTAGAGACCCAGTACTTC	CASSLRLFSLETQYF
-	TRBV21-1	-	TRBJ1-5	TGTGCCAGCAGCAAAGGGGGCCCGGGGCCCCAGCATTTT	CASSKGGPGPQHF
few	TRBV19	TRBD1	TRBJ1-2	TGTGCCGGCTCTCGACAGGGGGATCGATCGTACACCTTC	CAGSRQGDRSYTF
-	TRBV19	-	TRBJ2-1	TGTGCCAGTAGTATAGGTCCAGCGGGCCTCAGCTCCTACAATGAGCAGTTCTTC	CASSIGPAGLSSYNEQFF
once	TRBV28	TRBD2	TRBJ2-1	TGTGCCAGCAGCATAGCGGGGGCAATTTCCAATGAGCAGTTCTTC	CASSIAGAISNEQFF
-	TRBV7-2	-	TRBJ2-3	TGTGCCAGCAGCTTATTCACAGATACGCAGTATTTT	CASSLFTDTQYF
once	TRBV19	TRBD1	TRBJ1-5	TGTGCCAGTAGTATTGTCGGGACAGGCGGCAATCAGCCCCAGCATTTT	CASSIVGTGGNQPQHF
-	TRBV6-5	TRBD2	TRBJ2-3	TGTGCCAGCAGTTACGGCGGGAGCAGTACAGATACGCAGTATTTT	CASSYGGSSTDTQYF
-	TRBV7-9	-	TRBJ1-2	TGTGCCAGCAGCTCACCGGACTATAACTATGGCTACACCTTC	CASSSPDYNYGYTF
-	TRBV7-7	-	TRBJ2-2	TGTGCTAGCAGCACCCTTAACACCGGGGAGCTGTTTTTT	CASSTLNTGELFF
-	TRBV30	TRBD2	TRBJ2-7	TGTGCCTGGAGTGTACAAGGTAGCGGGGCCCGTTACGAGCAGTACTTC	CAWSVQGSGARYEQYF
once	TRBV27	TRBD2	TRBJ2-5	TGTGCCAGCAGTTTAGCGGGGGGGCTCCAAGAGACCCAGTACTTC	CASSLAGGLQETQYF
once	TRBV10-2	TRBD2	TRBJ2-7	TGCGCCAGCAGTATACTAGCGAGCGCCTACGAGCAGTACTTC	CASSILASAYEQYF
-	TRBV13	TRBD1	TRBJ1-2	TGTGCCAGCAGCAAACCCTCACAGGGGGGCGCCGTGTCTAACTATGGCTACACCTTC	CASSKPSQGGAVSNYGYTF
-	TRBV27	-	TRBJ2-2	TGTGCCAGCACGGCGCAGGGTAGGACCGGGGAGCTGTTTTTT	CASTAQGRTGELFF
-	TRBV7-9	-	TRBJ1-2	TGTGCCAGCAGCTTAGAGGGCTATGGCTACACCTTC	CASSLEGYGYTF
-	TRBV14	TRBD1	TRBJ1-1	TGTGCCAGCAGCCAAAGGACAGGGGGGATGAACACTGAAGCTTTCTTT	CASSQRTGGMNTEAFF
-	TRBV10-3	-	TRBJ2-1	TGTGCCATCAGTGAACTCCCATACAATGAGCAGTTCTTC	CAISELPYNEQFF
-	TRBV19	TRBD1	TRBJ2-7	TGTGCCAGTGGACAGGGGATCACCTACGAGCAGTACTTC	CASGQGITYEQYF
-	TRBV28	-	TRBJ1-4	TGTGCCAGCAGTTTATTTTCAGCCGGAGAAAAACTGTTTTTT	CASSLFSAGEKLFF
-	TRBV19	TRBD2	TRBJ2-1	TGTGCCAGTAGTATAATAGGGACTAGAACTTACAATGAGCAGTTCTTC	CASSIIGTRTYNEQFF
-	TRBV19	-	TRBJ1-3	TGTGCCAGTAGTTCTCTCTACACCATATATTTT	CASSSLYTIYF
-	TRBV6-5	-	TRBJ1-5	TGTGCCAGCAGGCGGGACAATAGCAATCAGCCCCAGCATTTT	CASRRDNSNQPQHF
-	TRBV2	-	TRBJ2-1	TGTGCCAGCAACGTGGGAGGTTCCTACAATGAGCAGTTCTTC	CASNVGGSYNEQFF
-	TRBV7-3	TRBD2	TRBJ2-7	TGTGCCAGCAGCCCGACTAGCGGGAGCTCCTACGAGCAGTACTTC	CASSPTSGSSYEQYF
once	TRBV7-8	-	TRBJ1-2	TGTGCCAGCAGCCATTCCAGGACAGCATCCTATGGCTACACCTTC	CASSHSRTASYGYTF